This TCR beta chain was sequenced in a study of spatial heterogeneity in lung cancer. Notes on the study in general: The number of expanded tumor alpha and beta chains correlated with mutation number.

Using its own MiXCR run on the 5' RACE reads, TCRdb lists one record per CDR3 protein. The table has roughly 3,500 distinct CDR3 sequences, roughly 5.4% seen once; the top ten hold roughly 13%. Time point noted: sample taken at primary tumor resection. By frequency in the sample, this clonotype is medium-sized (0.01 to 0.1%). The antigen is not known. V dropped 3 bases and J dropped 3 bases, with 6 bases sitting between them. The length of the CDR3 is 12 residues. From germline, CDR1 is SEHNR and CDR2 FQNEAQ (reference sequence). J is TRBJ2-7 and V is TRBV7-9; D is undetermined. The receptor was derived from a female donor with early-stage non-small cell lung cancer. Here the sequenced sample was lung tumor tissue, taken at surgery. The CDR3 nucleotides are TGTGCCAGCAGCTTGACCGTCTACGAGCAGTACTTC. This sequence encodes CASSLTVYEQYF.